This T cell receptor (beta chain) was recovered during a study of OX40 agonist ivuxolimab in advanced cancers. Some background on the complete study: The costimulatory receptor OX40 (CD134) was targeted by ivuxolimab, a fully human IgG2 agonistic monoclonal antibody. The purpose of peripheral TCRbeta sequencing was to test whether ivuxolimab changed TCR sequence diversity and led to clonal T-cell expansion. Prior anti-PD-1, anti-PD-L1 or anti-CTLA-4 therapy was permitted, and checkpoint inhibitors had been received by about two fifths of dose-escalation patients. The paper reports the monotherapy dose-escalation portion (N of about 52 patients) of the phase I ivuxolimab trial. A male proportion of around 80% and a mean age of about 60 years, ranging from 23 to 79, were recorded for the dose-escalation cohort. Intravenous ivuxolimab was administered to patients every 2 weeks at six dose levels: 0.01, 0.1, 0.3, 1.5, 3 and 10 mg/kg. Of the roughly 52 patients in dose escalation, 19 had hepatocellular carcinoma, approximately 15 had melanoma, 9 had renal cell carcinoma and 9 had head and neck cancer. Partial responses occurred in three dose-escalation patients: two with cutaneous melanoma and one with hepatocellular carcinoma. General findings and caveats noted by the study authors: Low levels of normalized T-cell clonal expansion were also seen in some patients who did not respond. The antigen specificity of the clonally expanded peripheral T cells was not determined. After ivuxolimab, CD8+ T cells had more expanded clones than CD4+ T cells on average. At doses of 0.1 to 3.0 mg/kg, clonal expansion of both CD4+ and CD8+ T cells in blood was seen between baseline and week 6. In partial responders in the 0.1-3.0 mg/kg groups, normalized peripheral clonal expansion was found to be among the lowest, especially among CD8+ T cells.

The CDR3 numbers 19 residues from cysteine through phenylalanine. Only the CDR3 region is kept as DNA, spanning 57 bases read in frame from base 1. CDR1 and CDR2, looked up from the germline V gene, are MRHNA and SNTAGT. The germline V and J ends show losses of 4 bases and 6 bases respectively, and no gene match explains 22 bases of the junction. This clone came up once. Its cognate antigen has yet to be identified. Base qualities were left out, and no much larger clone turns up one base away. Patients with autoimmune disease history or receiving systemic immunosuppression were excluded from the trial. In every dose cohort, peripheral blood was drawn for TCR sequencing at baseline, cycle 4 day 1, and cycle 7 day 1. Samples came from an open-label, multicenter, first-in-human phase I dose-escalation trial of ivuxolimab. Adults with locally advanced or metastatic head and neck squamous cell, hepatocellular, melanoma or renal cell carcinoma were enrolled in the trial. Before TCR sequencing, CD4+ and CD8+ T cells were separately sorted from peripheral blood.

Genomic DNA was isolated from the sorted cells so that the TCRbeta CDR3 region could be sequenced. The immunoSEQ Assay was used to sequence the TCRbeta CDR3 regions. TCRdb carries this immuneACCESS record with in-frame sequences only. Its versions omit some clonotypes, under half of them owing to an unresolved V gene in the studies checked, with the rest unexplained. For this sample the table gives 63,000 or so clones, of which approximately 86% were detected only once. The ten largest account for about 2.1% of the sample. Rearrangement joined TRBV6-4 to TRBJ2-3; TRBD1 agrees with 7 junctional bases. The clonotype was recovered from an adult with an advanced solid tumor such as melanoma, head and neck, liver or kidney cancer. Specimen: CD4+ or CD8+ T cells sorted from blood, collected in a trial of the OX40 agonist ivuxolimab. Here is the DNA: TGTGCCAGCAGTGCCGTCCCGGGACAGTCCTCATTGAAGGGGGATACGCAGTATTTT. It is translated as CASSAVPGQSSLKGDTQYF.